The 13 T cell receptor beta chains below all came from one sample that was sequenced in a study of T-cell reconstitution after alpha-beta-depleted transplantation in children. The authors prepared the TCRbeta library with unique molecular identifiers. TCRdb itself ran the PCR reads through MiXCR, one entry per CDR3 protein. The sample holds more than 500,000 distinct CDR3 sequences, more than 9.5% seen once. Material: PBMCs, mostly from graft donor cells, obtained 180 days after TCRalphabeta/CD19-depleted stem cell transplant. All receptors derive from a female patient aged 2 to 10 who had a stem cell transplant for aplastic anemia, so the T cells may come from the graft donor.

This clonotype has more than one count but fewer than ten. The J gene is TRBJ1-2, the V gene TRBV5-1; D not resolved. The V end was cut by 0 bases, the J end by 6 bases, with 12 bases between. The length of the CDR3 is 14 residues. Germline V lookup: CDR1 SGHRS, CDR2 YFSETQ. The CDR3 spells CASSLEPIVNGYTF. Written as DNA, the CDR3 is TGCGCCAGCAGCTTGGAGCCTATAGTTAATGGCTACACCTTC.

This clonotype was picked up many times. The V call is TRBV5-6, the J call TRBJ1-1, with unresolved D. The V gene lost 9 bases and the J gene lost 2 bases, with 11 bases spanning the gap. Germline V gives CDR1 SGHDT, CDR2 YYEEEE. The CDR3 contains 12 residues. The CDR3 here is CATKSANTEAFF. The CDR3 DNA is TGTGCCACCAAATCGGCTAACACTGAAGCTTTCTTT.

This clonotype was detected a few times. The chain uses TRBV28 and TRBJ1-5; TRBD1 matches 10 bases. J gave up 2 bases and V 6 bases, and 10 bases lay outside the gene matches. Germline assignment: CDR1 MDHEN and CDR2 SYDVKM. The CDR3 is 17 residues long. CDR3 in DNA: TGTGCCAGCAGCTCACTTAGGACAGGGGGGCGCAATCAGCCCCAGCATTTT. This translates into CASSSLRTGGRNQPQHF.

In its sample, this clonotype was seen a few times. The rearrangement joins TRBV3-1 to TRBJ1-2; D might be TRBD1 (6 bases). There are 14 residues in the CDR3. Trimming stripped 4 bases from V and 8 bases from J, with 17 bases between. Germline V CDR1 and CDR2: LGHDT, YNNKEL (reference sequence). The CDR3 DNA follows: TGTGCCAGCAGCCGAACGCGGGGGCTCTCGGGCTACACCTTC. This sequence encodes CASSRTRGLSGYTF.

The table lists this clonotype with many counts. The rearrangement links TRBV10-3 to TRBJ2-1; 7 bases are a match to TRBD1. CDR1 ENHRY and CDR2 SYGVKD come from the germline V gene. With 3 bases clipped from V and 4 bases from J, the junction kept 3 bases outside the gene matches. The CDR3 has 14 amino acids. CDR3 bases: TGTGCCATCAGTGACCCGGGACAGTACAATGAGCAGTTCTTC. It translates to CAISDPGQYNEQFF.

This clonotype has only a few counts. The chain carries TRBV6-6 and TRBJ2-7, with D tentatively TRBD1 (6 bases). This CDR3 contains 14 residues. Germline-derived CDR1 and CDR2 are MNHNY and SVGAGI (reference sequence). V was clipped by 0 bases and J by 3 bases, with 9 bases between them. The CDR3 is CASSYSGANYEQYF. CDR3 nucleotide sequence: TGTGCCAGCAGTTACTCGGGGGCCAACTACGAGCAGTACTTC.

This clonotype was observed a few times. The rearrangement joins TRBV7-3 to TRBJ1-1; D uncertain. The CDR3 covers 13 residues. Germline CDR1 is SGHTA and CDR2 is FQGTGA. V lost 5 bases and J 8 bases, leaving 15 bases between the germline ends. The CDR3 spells CASSPSGLNEAFF. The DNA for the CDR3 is TGTGCCAGCAGCCCGAGTGGGCTCAACGAAGCTTTCTTT.

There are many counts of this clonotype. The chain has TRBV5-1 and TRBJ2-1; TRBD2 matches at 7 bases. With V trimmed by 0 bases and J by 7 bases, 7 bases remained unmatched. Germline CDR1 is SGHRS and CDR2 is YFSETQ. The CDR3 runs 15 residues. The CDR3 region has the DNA TGCGCCAGCAGCTTGGATACTAGCGCCGGAAATGAGCAGTTCTTC. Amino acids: CASSLDTSAGNEQFF.

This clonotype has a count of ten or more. CDR3 DNA: TGTGCCAGCAGTCCAACGACCGGGGACACAGATACGCAGTATTTT. It specifies CASSPTTGDTDTQYF. This chain links TRBV7-8 with TRBJ2-3; the D gene is possibly TRBD2 (5 bases). Germline assignment: CDR1 SGHVS and CDR2 FQNEAQ. The CDR3 spans 15 residues. V lost 6 bases, J lost 2 bases, and 15 bases lay in between.

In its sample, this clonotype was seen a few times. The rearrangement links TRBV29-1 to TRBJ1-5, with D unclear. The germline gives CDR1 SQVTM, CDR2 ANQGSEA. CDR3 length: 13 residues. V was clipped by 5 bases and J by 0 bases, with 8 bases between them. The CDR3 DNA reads TGCAGCGTTTTAGGTCATAGCAATCAGCCCCAGCATTTT. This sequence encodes CSVLGHSNQPQHF. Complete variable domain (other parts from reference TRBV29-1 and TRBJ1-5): SAVISQKPSRDICQRGTSLTIQCQVDSQVTMMFWYRQQPGQSLTLIATANQGSEATYESGFVIDKFPISRPNLTFSTLTVSNMSPEDSSIYLCSVLGHSNQPQHFGDGTRLSIL.

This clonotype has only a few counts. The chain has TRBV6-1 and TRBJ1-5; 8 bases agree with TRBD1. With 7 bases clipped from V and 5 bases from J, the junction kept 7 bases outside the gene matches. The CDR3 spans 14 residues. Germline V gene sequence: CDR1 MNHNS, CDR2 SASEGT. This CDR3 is CASTAGQVDQPQHF. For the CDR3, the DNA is TGTGCCAGCACCGCGGGACAGGTTGATCAGCCCCAGCATTTT.

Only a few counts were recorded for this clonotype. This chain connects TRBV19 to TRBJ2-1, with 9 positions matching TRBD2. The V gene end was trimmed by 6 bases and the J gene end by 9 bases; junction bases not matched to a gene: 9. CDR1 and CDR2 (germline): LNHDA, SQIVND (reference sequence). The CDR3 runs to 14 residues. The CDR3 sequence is CASRVAGELGEQFF. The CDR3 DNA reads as TGTGCCAGTAGGGTAGCGGGAGAGTTAGGTGAGCAGTTCTTC.

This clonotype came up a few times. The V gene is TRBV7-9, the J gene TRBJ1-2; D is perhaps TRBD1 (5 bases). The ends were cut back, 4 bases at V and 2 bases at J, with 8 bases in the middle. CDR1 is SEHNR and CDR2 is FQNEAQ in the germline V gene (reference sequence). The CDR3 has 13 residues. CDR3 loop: CASSSRTNYGYTF. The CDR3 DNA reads TGTGCCAGCAGCTCTAGGACAAACTATGGCTACACCTTC.